This record looks at one TCR beta chain sequence and its context. V gave up 8 bases and J gave up 2 bases, with 17 bases separating them. The CDR3 extends over 15 amino acids. CDR1 and CDR2 from the germline V gene are LNHDA and SQIVND (reference sequence). The entry originates in a study of shared clonotypes between healthy human individuals. The repertoire was sequenced with immunoSEQ multiplex PCR; TCRdb's copy has only in-frame clones and lacks some. Here the sample spans around 2,000,000 clones, roughly 94% being singletons. Positively selected for CCR7, the CD45RO-negative cells used as naive CD8 cells excluded terminally differentiated effector memory CD45RA+ cells.

This clonotype was sampled from a man younger than 35 in good health. The sequenced material came from naive CD8+ T cells sorted from blood. The chain uses TRBV19 and TRBJ2-3; D is undetermined. The CDR3 spells CASALRAEYTDTQYF. CDR3 DNA: TGTGCCAGTGCCCTTAGAGCTGAATACACAGATACGCAGTATTTT.